Each of the 16 T cell receptor beta chains below was sequenced from the same sample in a study of blood T cells in healthy people across ages. The authors ran a second PCR of roughly 6 to 12 cycles using a sample-barcoded 5' primer and a J-beta primer mix. TCRdb called the 5' RACE reads again in MiXCR, with one record for every CDR3 protein. Of approximately 1,000,000 distinct CDR3 sequences listed, about two fifths are singletons. The material sequenced was blood. All receptors derive from a man aged 18 to 29 in good health.

The chain carries TRBV5-1 and TRBJ1-2; no clear D gene. Trimming left V 4 bases short and J 7 bases short, with 14 bases between. Germline V gene sequence: CDR1 SGHRS, CDR2 YFSETQ. The CDR3 has 13 amino acids. CDR3 residues: CASSVLEAGGYTF. Here the CDR3 DNA reads TGCGCCAGCAGCGTCCTGGAGGCCGGTGGCTACACCTTC.

A note on this clonotype: Possible read error: a much larger clone is one base away. The gene calls are TRBV12-5 and TRBJ2-3; 10 bases match TRBD2. From germline, CDR1 is LGHNT and CDR2 FRNRAP. This CDR3 has 15 amino acids. The DNA for the CDR3 is TGTTCTAGTGGTTTGGGACTAGCGTTCCCGGATACGCAGTATTTT. Its translation: CSSGLGLAFPDTQYF.

This chain links TRBV20-1 with TRBJ1-5; D remains unclear. The CDR3 runs 14 residues. Germline CDR1 and CDR2: DFQATT and SNEGSKA (reference sequence). The ends were cut back, 3 bases at V and 2 bases at J, with 11 bases in the middle. The CDR3 nucleotides read TGCAGTGCTAGGTTTCCGGTGGGCAATCAGCCCCAGCATTTT. Residues: CSARFPVGNQPQHF.

This clonotype showed up just a few times. The J gene is TRBJ2-5, the V gene TRBV12-3 or TRBV12-4, with a tentative D call TRBD1 (5 bases). The ends were cut back, 5 bases at V and 0 bases at J, with 13 bases in the middle. There are 15 residues in the CDR3. CDR3 DNA: TGTGCCAGCAGTCCGCGACAGAGACACCAAGAGACCCAGTACTTC. The encoded protein is CASSPRQRHQETQYF.

This clonotype was observed a few times. The J gene is TRBJ2-2, the V gene TRBV4-3, with 8 nucleotides matching TRBD1. With 2 bases clipped from V and 0 bases from J, the junction kept 5 bases outside the gene matches. The CDR3 length is 17 residues. The germline V gene encodes CDR1 LGHNA and CDR2 YSLEER. The CDR3 DNA follows: TGCGCCAGCAGCCAAACTTTGGACAGGGCGAACACCGGGGAGCTGTTTTTT. Its protein product is CASSQTLDRANTGELFF.

The rearrangement joins TRBV4-3 to TRBJ2-7, with TRBD2 identical over 10 bases. There are 16 residues in the CDR3. The V segment lost 0 bases and the J segment 6 bases; nucleotides outside the gene matches: 8. Germline values: CDR1 LGHNA, CDR2 YSLEER. The CDR3 reads CASSQDRASGGREQYF. The CDR3 DNA follows: TGCGCCAGCAGCCAAGATAGGGCTAGCGGGGGCCGCGAGCAGTACTTC.

The chain is built from TRBV2 and TRBJ1-6, with D possibly being TRBD1 (6 bases). V dropped 6 bases and J dropped 9 bases, with 15 bases sitting between them. Germline CDR1 reads SNHLY; CDR2 reads FYNNEI. This CDR3 has 14 amino acids. The CDR3 here is CASRETGSGSPLHF. The CDR3 bases are TGTGCCAGCAGGGAAACAGGGAGCGGTTCACCCCTCCACTTT.

V usage is TRBV29-1 and J usage is TRBJ1-1, with unresolved D. CDR1 and CDR2 from the germline V gene are SQVTM and ANQGSEA. Trimming removed 7 bases at V and 0 bases at J, with 9 bases between. The CDR3 consists of 12 residues. CDR3 residues: CSADRVNTEAFF. The CDR3 DNA follows: TGCAGCGCGGACCGAGTGAACACTGAAGCTTTCTTT.

In its sample, this clonotype was seen a few times. The chain uses TRBV5-5 and TRBJ1-1; perhaps TRBD1 as D (5 bases). This CDR3 contains 15 residues. Germline V gives CDR1 SGHKS, CDR2 YYEKEE (reference sequence). V lost 2 bases and J 3 bases, leaving 14 bases between the germline ends. The CDR3 protein is CASSLDTGTYTEAFF. The DNA for the CDR3 is TGTGCCAGCAGCTTAGATACCGGGACGTACACTGAAGCTTTCTTT.

This clonotype appeared once. The chain carries TRBV3-1 and TRBJ1-6; 9 nucleotides line up with TRBD1. Trimming cost V 1 base and J 7 bases; bases outside gene matches: 2. This CDR3 spans 15 amino acids. Germline V gives CDR1 LGHDT, CDR2 YNNKEL (reference sequence). The DNA for the CDR3 is TGTGCCAGCAGCCAAGTGGGACAGGGAAATTCACCCCTCCACTTT. This encodes CASSQVGQGNSPLHF. Complete variable domain (other parts from reference TRBV3-1 and TRBJ1-6): DTAVSQTPKYLVTQMGNDKSIKCEQNLGHDTMYWYKQDSKKFLKIMFSYNNKELIINETVPNRFSPKSPDKAHLNLHINSLELGDSAVYFCASSQVGQGNSPLHFGNGTRLTVT.

This chain connects TRBV6-2 or TRBV6-3 to TRBJ2-7; no firm D call. This CDR3 is 13 amino acids long. V was trimmed by 6 bases and J by 3 bases, leaving 12 bases between them. Germline V lookup: CDR1 MNHEY, CDR2 SVGEGT. The CDR3 nucleotides read TGTGCCAGCAGAGGGTTGGATAACTACGAGCAGTACTTC. It is translated as CASRGLDNYEQYF.

The genes are TRBV30 and TRBJ1-4, with no clear D. The CDR3 contains 13 residues. The V gene lost 0 bases and the J gene lost 9 bases, with 11 bases spanning the gap. CDR1 and CDR2 (germline): GTSNPN, SVGIG (reference sequence). The CDR3 is CAWSVRYVKKLFF. For the CDR3, the DNA is TGTGCCTGGAGTGTACGTTACGTGAAAAAACTGTTTTTT.

The chain uses TRBV5-1 and TRBJ2-7, with D possibly being TRBD2 (6 bases). This CDR3 has 16 amino acids. Germline CDR1 reads SGHRS; CDR2 reads YFSETQ. Trimming took 1 base from V and 7 from J, leaving 21 bases between them. CDR3 nucleotides: TGCGCCAGCAGCTTGCTAGGAGGGGAACCCTTGAATGAGCAGTACTTC. Encoded protein: CASSLLGGEPLNEQYF. The full variable domain, completed using reference TRBV5-1 and TRBJ2-7, is KAGVTQTPRYLIKTRGQQVTLSCSPISGHRSVSWYQQTPGQGLQFLFEYFSETQRNKGNFPGRFSGRQFSNSRSEMNVSTLELGDSALYLCASSLLGGEPLNEQYFGPGTRLTVT.

The chain joins TRBV28 to TRBJ2-3, with TRBD1 as a possible D gene (5 bases). CDR3 length equals 15 residues. The V and J ends lost 5 bases and 1 base respectively, with 13 bases between them. The germline CDR1 and CDR2 sequences are MDHEN and SYDVKM. CDR3: CASSTPGLGTDTQYF. The CDR3 region has the DNA TGTGCCAGCAGTACGCCAGGGCTAGGCACAGATACGCAGTATTTT.

This clonotype showed up just once. This chain links TRBV7-2 with TRBJ2-1; 8 bases are shared with TRBD2. From germline, CDR1 is SGHTA and CDR2 FQGNSA. The CDR3 has 14 residues. With 5 bases clipped from V and 15 bases from J, the junction kept 15 bases outside the gene matches. This CDR3 is CASSVSLGGADLFF. CDR3 in DNA: TGTGCCAGCAGCGTCAGCCTCGGGGGGGCCGATCTGTTCTTC.

The chain couples TRBV2 to TRBJ2-2, with a possible D match to TRBD1 (6 bases). Germline loops: CDR1 SNHLY, CDR2 FYNNEI. There are 15 residues in the CDR3. The V and J ends lost 4 bases and 1 base respectively, with 10 bases between them. The CDR3 spells CASSADRMNTGELFF. As DNA, the CDR3 is TGTGCCAGCAGTGCGGACAGAATGAACACCGGGGAGCTGTTTTTT.